The 12 T cell receptor beta chains in this list originate from one sample, sequenced in a study of blood T cell repertoires in COVID-19. The table came from immunoSEQ multiplex PCR; TCRdb's copy has only in-frame clones and leaves some out. The sample carries 55,000 to 90,000 clones, more than 70% recorded once. Sequences were obtained from peripheral blood. Receptors originate from a woman over 75 with active or convalescent COVID-19.

The chain links TRBV7-9 to TRBJ1-2; unclear D gene. The CDR3 has 15 amino acids. V lost 5 bases, J lost 3 bases, and 16 bases lay in between. CDR1 is SEHNR and CDR2 is FQNEAQ in the germline V gene (reference sequence). As DNA, the CDR3 is TGTGCCAGCAGCAAACAAAAGGAGGGCTACTATGGCTACACCTTC. The encoded protein is CASSKQKEGYYGYTF.

The chain links TRBV19 to TRBJ1-2; D gene unclear. V was trimmed by 1 base and J by 5 bases, leaving 5 bases between them. Germline V CDR1 and CDR2: LNHDA, SQIVND (reference sequence). This CDR3 is built from 12 residues. The CDR3 protein is CASSIVPYGYTF. The CDR3 DNA is TGTGCCAGTAGTATAGTCCCTTATGGCTACACCTTC.

This clone was counted a few times. The chain combines TRBV5-4 with TRBJ2-5; TRBD2 matches 10 bases. The CDR3 contains 15 residues. Trimming removed 4 bases from V and 5 bases from J; junction bases left unmatched: 8. The germline V gene has CDR1 SGHNT and CDR2 YYREEE (reference sequence). DNA of the CDR3: TGTGCCAGCAGCCCGGAGCGGGGGGGCACGGAGACCCAGTACTTC. The encoded protein is CASSPERGGTETQYF.

This chain uses TRBV27 with TRBJ2-1; D remains ambiguous. Trimming took 0 bases from V and 10 from J, leaving 16 bases between them. CDR3 size: 15 residues. Germline CDR1 is MNHEY and CDR2 is SMNVEV (reference sequence). The CDR3 loop reads CASSLSTALISEQFF. As DNA, the CDR3 is TGTGCCAGCAGTTTATCGACTGCCCTTATTTCCGAGCAGTTCTTC.

V and J are TRBV14 and TRBJ1-3; D remains ambiguous. The CDR3 has 15 amino acids. V was pared by 4 bases and J by 0 bases, with 10 bases between. CDR1 and CDR2 from the germline V gene are SGHDN and FVKESK. The DNA of the CDR3 is TGTGCCAGCAGCCTACAGTCTTACTCTGGAAACACCATATATTTT. The encoded protein is CASSLQSYSGNTIYF.

The gene calls are TRBV6-2 or TRBV6-3 and TRBJ1-5, with D perhaps TRBD1 (5 bases). Germline V CDR1 and CDR2: MNHEY, SVGEGT. CDR3 length equals 14 residues. V was shortened by 4 bases and J by 5 bases, with 12 bases between the two germline ends. CDR3 DNA: TGTGCCAGCAGTTTTGAGACAGAATATCAGCCCCAGCATTTT. Translating gives CASSFETEYQPQHF.

The chain uses TRBV7-8 and TRBJ2-7; 10 positions agree with TRBD1. Germline V gives CDR1 SGHVS, CDR2 FQNEAQ. The V gene end was trimmed by 1 base and the J gene end by 6 bases; junction bases not matched to a gene: 9. The CDR3 contains 16 residues. This chain's CDR3 is CASSLGVTGGAFEQYF. CDR3 nucleotides: TGTGCCAGCAGCTTAGGGGTGACAGGGGGCGCCTTCGAGCAGTACTTC.

The rearrangement links TRBV7-2 to TRBJ1-5, with 8 bases that match TRBD1. Germline V lookup: CDR1 SGHTA, CDR2 FQGNSA. After removal of 5 bases from V and 2 bases from J, the junction contained 2 bases not matched to a gene. This CDR3 is 14 amino acids long. CDR3 bases: TGTGCCAGCAGCCCGGACAGGGGCAATCAGCCCCAGCATTTT. Protein sequence: CASSPDRGNQPQHF. The full variable domain, with the rest looked up from reference TRBV7-2 and TRBJ1-5, is GAGVSQSPSNKVTEKGKDVELRCDPISGHTALYWYRQSLGQGLEFLIYFQGNSAPDKSGLPSDRFSAERTGGSVSTLTIQRTQQEDSAVYLCASSPDRGNQPQHFGDGTRLSIL.

V usage is TRBV4-3 and J usage is TRBJ2-5; a possible D gene is TRBD1 (5 bases). CDR1 is LGHNA, CDR2 YSLEER, per germline. The CDR3 has 15 residues. Trimming shortened V by 0 bases and J by 2 bases, and 10 bases separated the two germline ends. CDR3 in amino acids: CASSQDGAAQETQYF. The CDR3, as DNA: TGCGCCAGCAGCCAAGATGGGGCAGCTCAAGAGACCCAGTACTTC.

This chain connects TRBV5-1 to TRBJ1-2; 9 positions match TRBD1. CDR3 length: 17 amino acids. Germline V gene sequence: CDR1 SGHRS, CDR2 YFSETQ. J was trimmed by 1 base and V by 1 base; bases with no gene match: 8. CDR3 in DNA: TGCGCCAGCAGCTTGTTTCTTATGGGACAGGGTAACTATGGCTACACCTTC. Protein product: CASSLFLMGQGNYGYTF.

The rearrangement uses TRBV5-6 and TRBJ2-1, with 8 bases that match TRBD1. The length of the CDR3 is 14 residues. CDR1 SGHDT and CDR2 YYEEEE come from the germline V gene. Trimming removed 4 bases from V and 2 bases from J; junction bases left unmatched: 2. The CDR3 loop reads CASSPTGAYNEQFF. The CDR3 bases are TGTGCCAGCAGCCCGACAGGGGCCTACAATGAGCAGTTCTTC. The complete variable domain, with remaining parts taken from reference TRBV5-6 and TRBJ2-1, reads DAGVTQSPTHLIKTRGQQVTLRCSPKSGHDTVSWYQQALGQGPQFIFQYYEEEERQRGNFPDRFSGHQFPNYSSELNVNALLLGDSALYLCASSPTGAYNEQFFGPGTRLTVL.

The chain combines TRBV7-3 with TRBJ1-1, with D tentatively TRBD1 (5 bases). Germline-derived CDR1 and CDR2 are SGHTA and FQGTGA. V lost 6 bases and J 3 bases, leaving 14 bases between the germline ends. The CDR3 is made up of 14 amino acids. The CDR3, as DNA: TGTGCCAGCAGACCAATTCCGGGGGACACTGAAGCTTTCTTT. It translates to CASRPIPGDTEAFF.